The 5 T cell receptor beta chains given below trace back to one sample, sequenced in a study of blood T cells in healthy people across ages. A second about 7 to 12 cycle PCR used barcoded and J-beta primers. One entry per CDR3 protein results from TCRdb running MiXCR on the 5' RACE reads. There are hundreds of thousands of distinct CDR3 sequences in the sample; more than 45% occur only once, and approximately 23% lies in the top ten. Sample: blood. These receptors all come from a man older than 75 in good health.

Of note for this clonotype: No DNA is shown, since the ends of the CDR3 on it are uncertain; the CDR3 is the one TCRdb lists. The CDR3 sequence: CASSKDRENYGCTF. The chain employs TRBV21-1 and TRBJ1-2. TRBV21-1 is noted as a pseudogene. Both ends counted, the CDR3 spans 14 residues.

The J gene is TRBJ2-3, the V gene TRBV6-5; TRBD1 might be the D (7 bases). CDR3 length: 13 residues. Germline V CDR1 and CDR2: MNHEY, SVGAGI. V was cut by 5 bases and J by 7 bases, with 13 bases left in between. CDR3 residues: CASSEAGGYTQYF. In DNA form, the CDR3 reads TGTGCCAGCAGTGAGGCAGGGGGGTATACGCAGTATTTT.

J is TRBJ2-2 and V is TRBV7-9; tentatively, D is TRBD1 (7 bases). The CDR3 is made up of 15 amino acids. Germline V gene sequence: CDR1 SEHNR, CDR2 FQNEAQ (reference sequence). V gave up 6 bases and J gave up 2 bases, with 13 bases separating them. The CDR3: CASRRGGGNTGELFF. The CDR3 DNA reads as TGTGCCAGCAGACGAGGAGGGGGCAACACCGGGGAGCTGTTTTTT.

The rearrangement links TRBV5-1 to TRBJ2-6, with TRBD1 identical over 9 bases. With V trimmed by 3 bases and J by 2 bases, 12 bases remained unmatched. The CDR3 spans 19 residues. CDR1 and CDR2 (germline): SGHRS, YFSETQ. CDR3 nucleotides: TGCGCCAGCAGCTCGCAACCTGTACAGGGGGCTGCTGGGGCCAACGTCCTGACTTTC. The encoded protein is CASSSQPVQGAAGANVLTF.

The chain employs TRBV20-1 and TRBJ2-1; either TRBD1 or TRBD2 may fit D (5 bases each). This CDR3 comprises 14 residues. V was pared by 4 bases and J by 0 bases, with 10 bases between. Germline assignment: CDR1 DFQATT and CDR2 SNEGSKA (reference sequence). The CDR3 coding sequence is TGCAGTGCTATAGAGGGGAGCTCCTACAATGAGCAGTTCTTC. Protein: CSAIEGSSYNEQFF.